The TCR beta chain under discussion was sequenced for a study of tumor-infiltrating lymphocytes in primary liver carcinoma (dated by TCRdb to 2016 to 2017). In the study overall: Surgical resection was performed in China between late 2015 and 2016 on roughly 5 patients with histopathologically diagnosed primary liver carcinoma. Of the five patients (three men and two women, aged 30 to 69 years), four had hepatocellular carcinoma and one had combined HCC and intrahepatic cholangiocarcinoma. Tumors of the five patients were stage T1-T3 N0M0 with maximum diameters of roughly 4 to 11 cm. Samples yielded roughly 3.5 to 8 million productive TCRbeta reads; read depth did not differ significantly between tissue types. For each liver tumor, the study sampled five regions along with adjacent normal tissue and blood, and applied TCRbeta repertoire sequencing, expression microarrays and whole-exome sequencing. A total of some 35 specimens from 5 patients underwent TCRbeta repertoire sequencing, comprising roughly 25 tumor regions, 5 adjacent noncancerous liver tissues and 5 peripheral blood samples. High reproducibility was observed for the technical replicate repertoires, with mean shared-clone rates approximately 0.9 and correlation coefficients above 0.98.

In the case of this clonotype: The antigen this receptor binds is unknown. Base qualities are not recorded, but no much larger clone differs from it by a single base.

Broader findings and caveats from the paper: A significantly larger repertoire fraction was made up by the top 250 clones in tumors than in blood (p = 0.039). Consistent with antigen-driven expansion, pairs of tumor regions showed higher repertoire overlap (mean roughly 35%) than either tumor-adjacent pairs (roughly 17%) or tumor-blood pairs (around 14%). With just a few patients in the study, the authors point out that the findings should be validated in a larger study. Because sequencing covered only the TCR beta chain and unpaired alpha chains were not captured, true repertoire diversity is likely underestimated. Because the samples were bulk and unsorted, CD4+ and CD8+ T cell repertoires could not be compared.

The germline V gene (reference sequence) sets CDR1 to GTSNPN and CDR2 to SVGIG. V is reduced by 2 bases and J by 6 bases, leaving a spacing of 8 bases between them. Inclusive of the bounding cysteine and phenylalanine, the CDR3 is 13 residues long. The read is trimmed to its CDR3 DNA, 39 bases read in frame from base 1. Using a constant-region primer and ProtoScript II reverse transcriptase, TCRbeta-specific cDNA was reverse-transcribed from 400 to 550 ng total RNA. Construction of the TCRbeta libraries relied on three nested rounds of multiplex PCR, following a slightly modified ARM-PCR procedure. Each of the first two PCR rounds ran for approximately 9 cycles and used multiplex TRBV1-TRBV30 forward primers together with a Cbeta reverse primer. Sample barcodes and Illumina adapters were added in a final 25-cycle PCR using Deep VentR polymerase. Before sequencing, amplicons of 200-500 bp were gel-purified using a QIAquick gel extraction kit. An Illumina HiSeq 2500 was used to sequence the TCRbeta amplicons, generating 250-bp paired-end reads. Per the source publication's procedure: To recover full CDR3 sequences, reads were quality-trimmed using Trimmomatic v0.33 and paired reads were then merged using FLASH v1.2.11. MiGEC v1.2.1b assigned V, D and J germline segments to the rearranged TCRbeta sequences. Clonotype statistics and Shannon-Wiener diversity indices were computed with VDJtools v1.0.0. Except for diversity analysis, only the 250 most abundant clonotypes of each sample were used in subsequent analyses to reduce sampling bias. The public sequencing data were trimmed at Q25 with fastp and processed into clonotypes with MiXCR by TCRdb, which kept only in-frame beta chains. Under each unique CDR3 protein, matching rows form one entry showing the most common genes and DNA. These V and J calls originate from TCRdb's pipeline instead of the authors' own analysis. The table for this sample lists 300,000 to 350,000 distinct CDR3 sequences; about 65% of them were counted only once. Clones ranked in the top ten supply about 6.3% of the sample.

RNA from unsorted whole blood was extracted with TRIzol reagent, and germline DNA was obtained with the DNeasy Blood & Tissue kit. Chronic HBV infection was present in the patients, and the patients were treatment-naive at sampling. Before surgery, around 4 milliliters of peripheral blood were drawn into K2EDTA tubes. The chain joins TRBV30 to TRBJ1-6; the D gene cannot be resolved reliably. The sample was peripheral blood. This sequence was found in a man aged 40-50 years with primary liver carcinoma and hepatitis B virus infection. The encoded CDR3 is CAWSWLINSPLHF. The base sequence is TGTGCCTGGAGTTGGCTGATTAATTCACCCCTCCACTTT.